The rows below give T cell receptor beta chains drawn from one sample of a study of cytomegalovirus exposure and HLA in healthy donors. TCRdb's copy holds only in-frame clones and misses some; the assay was immunoSEQ multiplex PCR. The sample has about 120,000 clones, about 80% seen once. Sequencing was carried out using PBMCs. These receptors were obtained from a human donor in good health. Each CDR3 is given with its conserved first and last residue. A D gene is named only where the DNA matches it firmly. Clone size is not always given. Where it is, it says once, few, many or a class for expanded clones.

V	size	D	J	CDR3	DNA
TRBV6-5	.	TRBD1	TRBJ1-6	CASRRDSNSNSPLHF	TGTGCCAGCAGGAGGGACAGCAATTCGAATTCACCCCTCCACTTT
TRBV30	few	TRBD2	TRBJ2-7	CAWSKLATGSYEQYF	TGTGCCTGGAGCAAACTAGCGACCGGCTCCTACGAGCAGTACTTC
TRBV7-2	.	.	TRBJ1-5	CASSLTGLGGNQPQHF	TGTGCCAGCAGCTTAACCGGGTTGGGAGGCAATCAGCCCCAGCATTTT
TRBV25-1	.	.	TRBJ2-6	CASSESRGSSGANVLTF	TGTGCCAGCAGTGAGTCCCGGGGTTCCTCTGGGGCCAACGTCCTGACTTTC
TRBV7-9	.	TRBD2	TRBJ2-3	CASSFRAGTDTQYF	TGTGCCAGCAGCTTTCGAGCGGGGACAGATACGCAGTATTTT
TRBV2	few	.	TRBJ2-5	CASSELQGAETQYF	TGTGCCAGCAGTGAGCTCCAGGGCGCGGAGACCCAGTACTTC
TRBV5-1	.	TRBD1	TRBJ1-1	CASSLRTGGEPAAFF	TGCGCCAGCAGCTTACGGACAGGGGGCGAGCCTGCAGCTTTCTTT
TRBV5-1	.	.	TRBJ2-5	CASRNGAGEGQETQYF	TGCGCCAGCAGAAACGGGGCAGGGGAGGGCCAAGAGACCCAGTACTTC
TRBV6-6	few	.	TRBJ1-5	CASSYSRGNQPQHF	TGTGCCAGCAGTTACTCACGAGGCAATCAGCCCCAGCATTTT
TRBV18	.	.	TRBJ1-1	CASSPEMNTEAFF	TGTGCCAGCTCACCGGAGATGAACACTGAAGCTTTCTTT
TRBV30	once	.	TRBJ1-1	CAWSRVNTEAFF	TGTGCCTGGAGCAGGGTTAACACTGAAGCTTTCTTT
TRBV19	.	TRBD1	TRBJ2-5	CATGQGEGLYF	TGTGCCACCGGACAGGGCGAGGGGTTGTACTTC
TRBV6-5	.	.	TRBJ2-7	CASSYGAHEQYF	TGTGCCAGCAGTTACGGGGCCCACGAGCAGTACTTC
TRBV7-3	.	.	TRBJ2-2	CASSLIGGLTGELFF	TGTGCCAGCAGCTTAATCGGGGGTCTCACCGGGGAGCTGTTTTTT
TRBV7-9	.	.	TRBJ2-7	CASSLGAVNEQYF	TGTGCCAGCAGCTTAGGGGCAGTTAACGAGCAGTACTTC
TRBV11-1	few	TRBD1	TRBJ2-7	CASSPRDSTYEQYF	TGTGCCAGCAGCCCCAGGGACAGCACCTACGAGCAGTACTTC
TRBV7-2	.	TRBD1	TRBJ1-2	CASSVYRGELYGYTF	TGTGCCAGCAGCGTATACAGGGGCGAGCTCTATGGCTACACCTTC
TRBV5-6	.	TRBD2	TRBJ2-5	CASSLLAGQETQYF	TGTGCCAGCAGCTTGCTAGCGGGACAAGAGACCCAGTACTTC
TRBV9	.	.	TRBJ2-7	CASSVGAGHQYF	TGTGCCAGCAGCGTAGGGGCAGGGCATCAGTACTTC
TRBV7-3	.	TRBD2	TRBJ2-1	CASSLRAVAGANNEQFF	TGTGCCAGCAGCTTAAGGGCGGTAGCGGGGGCTAACAATGAGCAGTTCTTC
TRBV5-4	few	TRBD1	TRBJ1-5	CASSSRSGTGKNQPQHF	TGTGCCAGCAGCTCACGTTCCGGGACAGGGAAGAATCAGCCCCAGCATTTT
TRBV11-3	.	TRBD2	TRBJ2-7	CASSSPPGAGGPNEQYF	TGTGCCAGCAGCTCTCCGCCTGGAGCGGGAGGGCCCAACGAGCAGTACTTC
TRBV5-1	.	.	TRBJ1-5	CASSMQGGNQPQHF	TGCGCCAGCAGCATGCAGGGTGGCAATCAGCCCCAGCATTTT
TRBV6-1	.	TRBD2	TRBJ2-3	CASSERVTLAGGLTDTQYF	TGTGCCAGCAGTGAACGGGTTACTCTAGCGGGGGGGCTGACAGATACGCAGTATTTT
TRBV2	few	TRBD1	TRBJ2-3	CASRMDRGREDTQYF	TGTGCCAGCAGGATGGACAGGGGGCGAGAAGATACGCAGTATTTT
TRBV28	.	.	TRBJ1-4	CASSVPGPGREKLFF	TGTGCCAGCAGCGTCCCGGGACCCGGGAGGGAAAAACTGTTTTTT
TRBV6-1	.	.	TRBJ1-5	CASSEKHSNQPQHF	TGTGCCAGCAGTGAAAAACATAGCAATCAGCCCCAGCATTTT
TRBV5-1	few	TRBD1	TRBJ1-2	CASSLDGDSRYGYTF	TGCGCCAGCAGCTTGGACGGGGACAGCCGCTATGGCTACACCTTC
TRBV30	.	TRBD1	TRBJ1-5	CAWSVNRGYDSNQPQHF	TGTGCCTGGAGTGTAAACAGGGGATATGATAGCAATCAGCCCCAGCATTTT
TRBV9	.	.	TRBJ2-7	CASSVSPGYEQYF	TGTGCCAGCAGCGTTTCTCCGGGCTACGAGCAGTACTTC
TRBV5-1	.	TRBD2	TRBJ2-5	CASSSGLAGATHQETQYF	TGCGCCAGCTCCTCGGGACTAGCGGGAGCAACCCATCAAGAGACCCAGTACTTC
TRBV2	.	TRBD1	TRBJ1-2	CASSEALGRQGFYGYTF	TGTGCCAGCAGTGAAGCGCTGGGAAGACAGGGGTTCTATGGCTACACCTTC
TRBV7-9	once	TRBD1	TRBJ2-5	CASSLGGGQAQYF	TGTGCCAGCAGCTTAGGTGGGGGACAGGCCCAGTACTTC
TRBV5-6	.	.	TRBJ1-6	CASFSRGGQGSPLHF	TGTGCCAGCTTTTCTAGGGGGGGTCAGGGTTCACCCCTCCACTTT
TRBV7-9	.	.	TRBJ2-5	CASSPLLAAQETQYF	TGTGCCAGCAGTCCCCTTTTAGCGGCGCAAGAGACCCAGTACTTC
TRBV28	.	.	TRBJ1-5	CASSDRRGPFEGPLFHSNQPQHF	TGTGCCAGCAGTGACCGCCGAGGGCCATTCGAGGGCCCATTGTTTCATAGCAATCAGCCCCAGCATTTT
TRBV5-6	.	.	TRBJ2-7	CASSLQGGGSYEQYF	TGTGCCAGCAGCCTCCAGGGAGGGGGGTCCTACGAGCAGTACTTC
TRBV5-4	.	TRBD1	TRBJ2-4	CASSYPTGAKNIQYF	TGTGCCAGCAGCTACCCGACAGGGGCCAAAAACATTCAGTACTTC
TRBV6-1	once	TRBD2	TRBJ2-5	CASSDLLAGERETQYF	TGTGCCAGCAGTGACCTACTAGCGGGAGAACGAGAGACCCAGTACTTC
TRBV19	.	.	TRBJ1-1	CASSQKGETEAFF	TGTGCCAGTTCGCAGAAGGGGGAAACTGAAGCTTTCTTT
TRBV7-9	.	.	TRBJ1-3	CASSLGQVHSGNTIYF	TGTGCCAGCAGCTTAGGACAGGTCCACTCTGGAAACACCATATATTTT
TRBV10-3	.	TRBD2	TRBJ2-7	CATGLVGEQYF	TGTGCCACCGGACTAGTAGGCGAGCAGTACTTC
TRBV27	.	.	TRBJ2-6	CASSLRGVTSGANVLTF	TGTGCCAGCAGTTTAAGGGGCGTCACCTCTGGGGCCAACGTCCTGACTTTC
TRBV25-1	.	TRBD2	TRBJ2-1	CASLSGAGGLNEQFF	TGTGCCAGCCTCAGCGGGGCGGGAGGTTTGAATGAGCAGTTCTTC
TRBV14	.	.	TRBJ1-2	CASSMQGYGYTF	TGTGCCAGCAGCATGCAGGGCTATGGCTACACCTTC
TRBV7-3	few	TRBD2	TRBJ2-3	CASSLMGLAGGRRQDTQYF	TGTGCCAGCAGCTTAATGGGACTAGCGGGGGGTAGGAGGCAAGATACGCAGTATTTT
TRBV11-2	.	TRBD1	TRBJ2-7	CASSWDRPVTGEQYF	TGTGCCAGCAGCTGGGACAGGCCTGTCACGGGGGAGCAGTACTTC
TRBV9	.	TRBD2	TRBJ2-1	CASSRAGDTYNEQFF	TGTGCCAGCAGTAGAGCGGGAGACACCTACAATGAGCAGTTCTTC
TRBV11-3	.	.	TRBJ2-7	CASSLGLGSEQYF	TGTGCCAGCAGCTTAGGCCTCGGTTCCGAGCAGTACTTC
TRBV5-4	.	.	TRBJ1-5	CASSLERDQPQHF	TGTGCCAGCAGCTTGGAGCGGGATCAGCCCCAGCATTTT
TRBV30	once	TRBD2	TRBJ2-3	CAWSKGLAGGSYTDTQYF	TGTGCCTGGAGTAAAGGACTAGCGGGGGGGAGTTACACAGATACGCAGTATTTT
TRBV5-1	.	.	TRBJ1-5	CASSLGRDQPQHF	TGCGCCAGCAGCTTGGGCAGGGATCAGCCCCAGCATTTT
TRBV30	.	TRBD1	TRBJ2-7	CAWRDRGPSEQYF	TGTGCCTGGAGAGACAGGGGACCCTCGGAGCAGTACTTC